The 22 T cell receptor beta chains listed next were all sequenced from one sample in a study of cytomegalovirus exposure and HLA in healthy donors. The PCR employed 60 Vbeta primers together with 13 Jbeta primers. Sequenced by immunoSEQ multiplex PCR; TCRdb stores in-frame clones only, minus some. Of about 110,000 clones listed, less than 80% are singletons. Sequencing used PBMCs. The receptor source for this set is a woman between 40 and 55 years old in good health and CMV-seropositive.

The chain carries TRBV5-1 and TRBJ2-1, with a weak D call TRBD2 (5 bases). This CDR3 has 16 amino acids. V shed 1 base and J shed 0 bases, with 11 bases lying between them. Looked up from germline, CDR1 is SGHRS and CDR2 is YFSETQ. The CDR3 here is CASSLIETTSYNEQFF. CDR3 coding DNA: TGCGCCAGCAGCTTGATCGAGACTACCTCCTACAATGAGCAGTTCTTC.

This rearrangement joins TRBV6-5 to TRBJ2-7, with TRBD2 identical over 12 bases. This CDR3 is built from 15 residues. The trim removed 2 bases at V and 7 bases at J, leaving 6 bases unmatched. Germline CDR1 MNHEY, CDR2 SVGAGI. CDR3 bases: TGTGCCAGCAGTTACCTGACTAGCGGGAGTGGGGAGCAGTACTTC. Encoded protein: CASSYLTSGSGEQYF.

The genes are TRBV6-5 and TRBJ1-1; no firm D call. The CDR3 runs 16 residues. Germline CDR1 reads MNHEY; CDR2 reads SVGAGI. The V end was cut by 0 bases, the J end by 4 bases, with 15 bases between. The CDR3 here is CASSYSSLQTSTEAFF. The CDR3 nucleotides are TGTGCCAGCAGTTACTCGAGTTTACAGACCTCCACTGAAGCTTTCTTT.

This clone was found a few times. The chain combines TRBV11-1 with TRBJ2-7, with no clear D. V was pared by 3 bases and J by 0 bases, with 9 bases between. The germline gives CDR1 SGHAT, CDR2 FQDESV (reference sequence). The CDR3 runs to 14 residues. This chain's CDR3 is CASSFGFFSYEQYF. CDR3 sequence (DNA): TGTGCCAGCAGCTTCGGGTTTTTCTCCTACGAGCAGTACTTC. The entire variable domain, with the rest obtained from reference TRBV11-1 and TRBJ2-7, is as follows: EAEVAQSPRYKITEKSQAVAFWCDPISGHATLYWYRQILGQGPELLVQFQDESVVDDSQLPKDRFSAERLKGVDSTLKIQPAELGDSAMYLCASSFGFFSYEQYFGPGTRLTVT.

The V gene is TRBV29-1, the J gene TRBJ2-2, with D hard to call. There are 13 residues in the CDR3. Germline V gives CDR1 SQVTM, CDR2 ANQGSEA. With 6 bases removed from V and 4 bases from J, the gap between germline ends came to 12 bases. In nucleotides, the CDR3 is TGCAGCGTCTCCCCTTTTGTCACCGGGGAGCTGTTTTTT. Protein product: CSVSPFVTGELFF.

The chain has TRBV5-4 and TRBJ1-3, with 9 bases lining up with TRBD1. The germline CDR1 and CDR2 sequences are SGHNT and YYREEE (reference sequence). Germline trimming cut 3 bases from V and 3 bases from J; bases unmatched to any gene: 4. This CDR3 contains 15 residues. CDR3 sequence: CASSSGTGYGNTIYF. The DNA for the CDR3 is TGTGCCAGCAGCTCCGGGACAGGGTATGGAAACACCATATATTTT.

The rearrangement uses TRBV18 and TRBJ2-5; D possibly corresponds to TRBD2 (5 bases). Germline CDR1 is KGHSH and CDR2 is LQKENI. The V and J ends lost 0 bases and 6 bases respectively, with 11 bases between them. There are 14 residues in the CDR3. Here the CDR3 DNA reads TGTGCCAGCTCACCACCGACCGGGAAACAGACCCAGTACTTC. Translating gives CASSPPTGKQTQYF.

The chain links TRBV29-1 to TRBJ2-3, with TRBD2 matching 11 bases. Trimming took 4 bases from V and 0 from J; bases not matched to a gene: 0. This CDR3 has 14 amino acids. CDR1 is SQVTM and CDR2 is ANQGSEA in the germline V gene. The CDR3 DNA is TGCAGCGTTGGGACTAGCGGGAGCACAGATACGCAGTATTTT. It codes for CSVGTSGSTDTQYF.

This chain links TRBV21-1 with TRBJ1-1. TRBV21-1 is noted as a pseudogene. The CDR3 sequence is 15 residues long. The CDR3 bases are TGTGCCAGCAGCAACCCAGGGAGGTCAGAGACTGAAGCTTTCTTT. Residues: CASSNPGRSETEAFF.

DNA of the CDR3: TGTGCCAGCAGCCAAGAATCCGGGGGACACTATGGCTACACCTTC. It translates to CASSQESGGHYGYTF. This rearrangement joins TRBV4-2 to TRBJ1-2; perhaps TRBD1 as D (5 bases). The CDR3 has 15 amino acids. V dropped 0 bases and J dropped 3 bases, with 11 bases sitting between them. Germline-derived CDR1 and CDR2 are LGHNA and YNFKEQ.

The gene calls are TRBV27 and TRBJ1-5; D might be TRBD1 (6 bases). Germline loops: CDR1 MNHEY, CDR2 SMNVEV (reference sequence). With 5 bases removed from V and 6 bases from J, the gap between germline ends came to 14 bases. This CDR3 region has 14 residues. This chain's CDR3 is CASSPGQFGQPQHF. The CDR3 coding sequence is TGTGCCAGCAGTCCCGGACAGTTCGGTCAGCCCCAGCATTTT.

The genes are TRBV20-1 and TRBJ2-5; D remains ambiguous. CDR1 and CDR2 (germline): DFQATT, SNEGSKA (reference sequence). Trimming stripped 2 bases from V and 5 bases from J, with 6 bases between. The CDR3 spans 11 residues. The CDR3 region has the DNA TGCAGTGCTAGATATGAGGAGACCCAGTACTTC. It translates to CSARYEETQYF.

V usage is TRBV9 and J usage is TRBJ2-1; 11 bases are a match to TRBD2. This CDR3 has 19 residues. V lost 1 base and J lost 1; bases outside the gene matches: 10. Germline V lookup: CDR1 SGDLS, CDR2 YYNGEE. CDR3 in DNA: TGTGCCAGCAGCGTATGGGGGACTAGCGGAGGGGGGTCCTACAATGAGCAGTTCTTC. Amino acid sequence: CASSVWGTSGGGSYNEQFF.

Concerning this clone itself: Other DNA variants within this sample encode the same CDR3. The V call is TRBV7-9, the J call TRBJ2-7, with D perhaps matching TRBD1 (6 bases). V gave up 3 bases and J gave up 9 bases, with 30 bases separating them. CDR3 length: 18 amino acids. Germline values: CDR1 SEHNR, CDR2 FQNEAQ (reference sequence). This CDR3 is CASSFYSDEPLARGGQYF. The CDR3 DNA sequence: TGTGCCAGCAGCTTCTACTCGGACGAGCCGTTGGCCAGGGGTGGGCAGTACTTC.

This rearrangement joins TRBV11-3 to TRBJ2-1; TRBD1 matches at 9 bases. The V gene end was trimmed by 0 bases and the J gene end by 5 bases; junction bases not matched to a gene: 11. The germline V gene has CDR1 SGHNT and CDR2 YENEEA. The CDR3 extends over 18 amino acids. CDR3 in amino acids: CASSLEVWGQGENNEQFF. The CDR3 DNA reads TGTGCCAGCAGCTTAGAGGTCTGGGGACAGGGAGAGAACAATGAGCAGTTCTTC.

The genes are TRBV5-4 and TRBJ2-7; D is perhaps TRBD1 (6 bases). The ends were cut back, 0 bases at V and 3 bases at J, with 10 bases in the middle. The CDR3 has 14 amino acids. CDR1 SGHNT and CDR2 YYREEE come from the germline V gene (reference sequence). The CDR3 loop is CASSLVGGLYEQYF. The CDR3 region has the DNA TGTGCCAGCAGCTTGGTTGGGGGCCTCTACGAGCAGTACTTC.

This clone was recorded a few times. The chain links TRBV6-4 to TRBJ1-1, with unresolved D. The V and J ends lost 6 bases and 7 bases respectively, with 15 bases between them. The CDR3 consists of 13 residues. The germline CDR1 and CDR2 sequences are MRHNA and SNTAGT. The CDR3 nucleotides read TGTGCCAGCAGGGTCACCATGTACAGTGAAGCTTTCTTT. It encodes CASRVTMYSEAFF.

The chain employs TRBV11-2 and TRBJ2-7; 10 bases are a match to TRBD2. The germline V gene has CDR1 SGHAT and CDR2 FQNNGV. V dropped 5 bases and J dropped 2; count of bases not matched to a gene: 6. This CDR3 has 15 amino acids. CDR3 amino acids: CASSLSSGGTYEQYF. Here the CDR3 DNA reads TGTGCCAGCAGCCTTTCTAGCGGGGGTACCTACGAGCAGTACTTC.

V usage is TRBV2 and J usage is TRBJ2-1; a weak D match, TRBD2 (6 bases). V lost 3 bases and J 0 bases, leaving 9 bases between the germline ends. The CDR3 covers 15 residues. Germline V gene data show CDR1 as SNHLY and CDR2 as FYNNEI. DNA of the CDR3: TGTGCCAGCAGTGAGTACGGGAGCTCCTACAATGAGCAGTTCTTC. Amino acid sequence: CASSEYGSSYNEQFF.

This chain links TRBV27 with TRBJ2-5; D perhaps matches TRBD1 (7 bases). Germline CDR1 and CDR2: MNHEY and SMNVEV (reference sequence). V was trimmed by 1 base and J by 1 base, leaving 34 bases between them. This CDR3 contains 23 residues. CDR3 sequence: CASSLFHRDLKAWGKGAQETQYF. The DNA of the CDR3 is TGTGCCAGCAGTTTATTTCACCGGGACTTAAAGGCGTGGGGCAAGGGGGCCCAAGAGACCCAGTACTTC.

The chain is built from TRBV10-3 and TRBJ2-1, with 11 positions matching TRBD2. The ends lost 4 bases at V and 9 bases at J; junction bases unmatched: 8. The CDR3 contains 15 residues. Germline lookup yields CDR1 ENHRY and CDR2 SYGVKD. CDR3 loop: CAISGATSGIGEQFF. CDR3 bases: TGTGCCATCAGTGGTGCGACTAGCGGGATAGGTGAGCAGTTCTTC.

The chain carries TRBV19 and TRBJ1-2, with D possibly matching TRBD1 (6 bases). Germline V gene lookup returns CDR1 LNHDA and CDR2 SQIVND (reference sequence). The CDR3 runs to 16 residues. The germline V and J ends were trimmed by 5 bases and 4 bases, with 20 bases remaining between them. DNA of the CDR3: TGTGCCAGTAGTTCGGAAAGGCGGGGGCTTAGCTATGGCTACACCTTC. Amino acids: CASSSERRGLSYGYTF.